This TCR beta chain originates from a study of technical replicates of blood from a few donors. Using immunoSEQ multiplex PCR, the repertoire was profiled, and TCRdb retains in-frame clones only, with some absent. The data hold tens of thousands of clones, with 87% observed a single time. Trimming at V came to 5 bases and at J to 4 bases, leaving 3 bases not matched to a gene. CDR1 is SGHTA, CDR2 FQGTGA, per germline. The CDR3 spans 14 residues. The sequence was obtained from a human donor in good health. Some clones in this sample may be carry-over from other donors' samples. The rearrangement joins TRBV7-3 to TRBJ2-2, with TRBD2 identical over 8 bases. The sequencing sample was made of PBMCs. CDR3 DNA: TGTGCCAGCAGCAGCAGCGGGAGCACCGGGGAGCTGTTTTTT. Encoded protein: CASSSSGSTGELFF.